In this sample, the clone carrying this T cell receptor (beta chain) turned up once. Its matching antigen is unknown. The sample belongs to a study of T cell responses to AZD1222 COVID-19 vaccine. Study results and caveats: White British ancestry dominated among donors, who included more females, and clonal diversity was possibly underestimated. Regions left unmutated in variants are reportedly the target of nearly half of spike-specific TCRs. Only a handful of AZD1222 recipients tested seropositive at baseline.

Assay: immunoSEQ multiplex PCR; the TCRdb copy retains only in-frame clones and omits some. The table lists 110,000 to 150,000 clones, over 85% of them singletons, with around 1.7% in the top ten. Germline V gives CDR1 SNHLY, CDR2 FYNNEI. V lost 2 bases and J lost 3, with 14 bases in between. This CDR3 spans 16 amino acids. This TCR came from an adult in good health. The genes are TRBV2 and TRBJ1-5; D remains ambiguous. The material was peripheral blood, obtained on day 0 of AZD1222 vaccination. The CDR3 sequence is CASSELSIRDNQPQHF. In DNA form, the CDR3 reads TGTGCCAGCAGTGAACTTAGTATAAGGGACAATCAGCCCCAGCATTTT.